This paragraph covers one T cell receptor (beta chain) sequence. Its cognate antigen has yet to be identified. The sample holds no much larger clone one base away, and base qualities are not on file. The CDR3 sequence holds 14 residues, the cysteine and phenylalanine included. This entry keeps only the CDR3 DNA: 42 bases, framed from base 1. For this chain, trimming is 0 bases at the V end and 2 bases at the J end, and the number of junction bases without a gene match is 1. CDR1 LGHNA and CDR2 YNFKEQ were looked up in the germline V gene. The library was generated by 5' RACE. The data were produced on a NextSeq 500. In the TCR library protocol, unique molecular identifiers were attached to individual cDNA molecules to correct for PCR bias and sequencing error. Both TCR alpha and beta chains were sequenced, and tight co-correlation was observed between alpha and beta sequence abundances in each sample. The original pipeline was this. V gene, J gene and CDR3 annotation of TCR sequences was performed with Decombinator V4. TCRs were defined as expanded if a significant change between any two time points was detected under a Poisson model with p below 0.0001. TCR abundances were normalised to the total number of TCRs sequenced per sample and expressed as counts per million. MAIT TCRs were defined by TRAV1-2 paired with TRAJ12, TRAJ20 or TRAJ33, and iNKT TCRs by TRAV10 paired with TRAJ18. VDJdb, accessed 1 November 2021, was searched for CMV, EBV and SARS-CoV-2 annotated TCRs, with TCRs annotated for multiple antigens excluded. Clones were called with MiXCR by TCRdb after fastp trimmed the public reads at Q25, and only in-frame beta chains were retained. Rows with one shared CDR3 protein collapse into an entry with the most common genes and DNA. TCRdb's processing, not the authors', yielded these V and J calls. Across this sample there are 100,000 to 120,000 distinct CDR3 sequences, with 10% to 15% seen only once. The ten biggest clones cover approximately 4% of the sample.

The sample belongs to a study of early T cells in non-severe SARS-CoV-2 infection (dated by TCRdb to the early 2020s). In the study overall: Bulk RNA from unsorted whole blood was used for TCR sequencing, so alpha and beta chains could not be paired. Study-level results and caveats: VDJdb matching was skewed toward anti-spike CD8 responses and likely underestimated virus-specific expansions, missing private and CD4 specificities.

This was a case-control study nested in a cohort of healthcare workers in London, UK, who had nasopharyngeal swab PCR tests and blood samples taken every week. Between 23 and 31 March 2020, the week of the UK lockdown, healthcare workers were enrolled and then followed up weekly for as long as 16 weeks. The chain was built from TRBV4-2 and TRBJ2-7; TRBD1 agrees with 7 junctional bases. The input for sequencing was whole blood, taken at baseline. The sequence derives from an adult who was a healthcare worker with PCR-confirmed SARS-CoV-2 infection or an uninfected control (not recorded which). The nucleotides are TGTGCCAGCAGCCAAGAAACAGGGGCCTACGAGCAGTACTTC. Its coded protein is CASSQETGAYEQYF.